This TCR beta chain is from a study of blood T cell repertoires in COVID-19. Per germline, CDR1 SGHDT and CDR2 YYEEEE. V lost 4 bases and J 0 bases, leaving 8 bases between the germline ends. The CDR3 extends over 14 amino acids. The method was immunoSEQ multiplex PCR; TCRdb's version includes in-frame clones alone and lacks a portion of them. The sample lists fewer than 300,000 clones, more than 85% seen once, with over 7.5% in the top ten. The sequenced material came from PBMCs or T cells enriched from blood (not recorded which). This receptor was taken from a man between 40 and 49 years old who had recovered from COVID-19. The genes are TRBV5-6 and TRBJ2-1; the D is unclear. CDR3 nucleotides: TGTGCCAGCAGCCTCCCCAGCTCCTACAATGAGCAGTTCTTC. This encodes CASSLPSSYNEQFF.